The clone carrying this T cell receptor (beta chain) was recorded at least ten times. The antigen is not known. This sample is part of a study of T cells in Graves' hyperthyroidism and ophthalmopathy. Notes on the study in general: The model identified upcoming ophthalmopathy a median 6.5 months ahead of onset.

It was RNA transcripts that yielded the amplified TCR beta CDR3 regions. An initial round of RT-PCR targeting the TCR CDR3 relied on the HTBI primer set. MiXCR, run by TCRdb on the multiplex PCR reads, gives a single entry per CDR3 protein. The sample shows 500,000 to 700,000 distinct CDR3 sequences, over 15% of them seen only once. Any patient presenting with uncontrolled infection, other autoimmune disease, pregnancy or lactation was left out. Diagnostic assessment was based on clinical symptoms, serum thyroxine and TRAb, thyroid ultrasound and orbital computed tomography. Trimming left V 4 bases short and J 4 bases short, with 11 bases between. Germline V gene data show CDR1 as SEHNR and CDR2 as FQNEAQ (reference sequence). CDR3 size: 14 residues.

The sequence was obtained from a woman aged 18-30 years with Graves' hyperthyroidism. The gene calls are TRBV7-9 and TRBJ2-1, with D possibly TRBD1 on 6 matching bases. What was sequenced was blood. CDR3 region: CASSSDRYYNEQFF. CDR3 in DNA: TGTGCCAGCAGCTCCGACAGGTATTACAATGAGCAGTTCTTC.